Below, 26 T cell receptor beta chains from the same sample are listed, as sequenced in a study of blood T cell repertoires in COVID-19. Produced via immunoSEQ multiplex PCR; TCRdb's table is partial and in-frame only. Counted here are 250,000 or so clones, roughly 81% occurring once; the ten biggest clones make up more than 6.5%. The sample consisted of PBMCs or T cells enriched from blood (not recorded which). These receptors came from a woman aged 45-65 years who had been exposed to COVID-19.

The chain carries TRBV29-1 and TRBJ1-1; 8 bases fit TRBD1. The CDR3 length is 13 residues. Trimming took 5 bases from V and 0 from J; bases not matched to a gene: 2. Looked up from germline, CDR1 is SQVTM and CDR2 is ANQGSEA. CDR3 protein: CSVQTGVNTEAFF. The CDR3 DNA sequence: TGCAGCGTTCAGACAGGGGTGAACACTGAAGCTTTCTTT.

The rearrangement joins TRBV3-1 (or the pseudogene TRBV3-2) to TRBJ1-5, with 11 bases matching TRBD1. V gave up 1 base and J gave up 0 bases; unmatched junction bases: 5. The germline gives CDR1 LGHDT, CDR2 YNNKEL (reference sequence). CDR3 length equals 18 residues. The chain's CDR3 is CASSQGDRGFYSNQPQHF. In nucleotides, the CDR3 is TGTGCCAGCAGCCAAGGGGACAGGGGGTTTTATAGCAATCAGCCCCAGCATTTT.

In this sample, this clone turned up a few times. As DNA, the CDR3 is TGTGCCACCAGTGGGACAGGGATCACAGATACGCAGTATTTT. Encoded protein: CATSGTGITDTQYF. The rearrangement uses TRBV24-1 and TRBJ2-3, with TRBD1 identical over 8 bases. V lost 5 bases, J lost 2 bases, and 2 bases stayed unmatched. This CDR3 has 14 residues. Germline lookup yields CDR1 KGHDR and CDR2 SFDVKD.

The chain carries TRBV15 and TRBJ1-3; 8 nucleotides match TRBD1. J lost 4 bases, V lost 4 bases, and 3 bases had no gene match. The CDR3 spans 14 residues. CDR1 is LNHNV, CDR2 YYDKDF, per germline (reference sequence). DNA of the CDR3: TGTGCCACCAGCATGAGACAGGGGGGAAACACCATATATTTT. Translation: CATSMRQGGNTIYF.

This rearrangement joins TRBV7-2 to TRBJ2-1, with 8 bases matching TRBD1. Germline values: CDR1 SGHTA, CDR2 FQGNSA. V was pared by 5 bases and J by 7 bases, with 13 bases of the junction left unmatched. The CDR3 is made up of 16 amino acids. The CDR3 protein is CASSPRQGARTNEQFF. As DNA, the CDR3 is TGTGCCAGCAGCCCTCGTCAGGGGGCCCGGACAAATGAGCAGTTCTTC.

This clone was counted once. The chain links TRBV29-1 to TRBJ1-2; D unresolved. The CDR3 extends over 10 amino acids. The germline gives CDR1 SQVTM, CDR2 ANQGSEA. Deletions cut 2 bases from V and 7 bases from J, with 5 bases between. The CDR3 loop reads CSVERGGYTF. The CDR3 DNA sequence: TGCAGCGTTGAACGGGGTGGCTACACCTTC.

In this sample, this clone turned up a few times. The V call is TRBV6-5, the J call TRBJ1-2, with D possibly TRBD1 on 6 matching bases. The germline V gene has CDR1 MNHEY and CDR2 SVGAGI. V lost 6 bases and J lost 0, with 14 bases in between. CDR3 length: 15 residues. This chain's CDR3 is CASRSPGASNYGYTF. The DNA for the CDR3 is TGTGCCAGCAGGAGCCCAGGGGCTTCTAACTATGGCTACACCTTC.

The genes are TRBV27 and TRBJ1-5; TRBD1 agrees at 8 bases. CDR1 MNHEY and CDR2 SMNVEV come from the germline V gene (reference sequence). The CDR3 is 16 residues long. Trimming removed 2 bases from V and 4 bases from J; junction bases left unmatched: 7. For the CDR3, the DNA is TGTGCCAGCAGTTTAAGCAGGACAGGGTCGAATCAGCCCCAGCATTTT. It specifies CASSLSRTGSNQPQHF.

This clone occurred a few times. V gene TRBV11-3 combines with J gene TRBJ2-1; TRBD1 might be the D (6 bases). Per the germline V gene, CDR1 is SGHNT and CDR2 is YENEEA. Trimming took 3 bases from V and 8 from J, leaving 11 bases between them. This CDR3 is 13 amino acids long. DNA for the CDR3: TGTGCCAGCAGCTTGGGGGCGCGGGATGAGCAGTTCTTC. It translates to CASSLGARDEQFF. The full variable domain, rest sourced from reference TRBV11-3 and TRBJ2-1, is EAGVVQSPRYKIIEKKQPVAFWCNPISGHNTLYWYLQNLGQGPELLIRYENEEAVDDSQLPKDRFSAERLKGVDSTLKIQPAELGDSAVYLCASSLGARDEQFFGPGTRLTVL.

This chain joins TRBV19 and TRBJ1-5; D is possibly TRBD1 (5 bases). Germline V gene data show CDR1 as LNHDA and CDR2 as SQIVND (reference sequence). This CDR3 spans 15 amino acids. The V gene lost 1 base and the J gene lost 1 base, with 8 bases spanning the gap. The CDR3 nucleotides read TGTGCCAGTAGTATAGTTGGGGGGAGCAATCAGCCCCAGCATTTT. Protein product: CASSIVGGSNQPQHF.

The CDR3 nucleotides are TGTGCCAGCAGTTTGGTGGCAGGGGGCTCACCCCTCCACTTT. Protein product: CASSLVAGGSPLHF. J is TRBJ1-6 and V is TRBV27, with TRBD1 identical over 8 bases. Looked up from germline, CDR1 is MNHEY and CDR2 is SMNVEV (reference sequence). V trimming: 3 bases; J trimming: 10 bases; junction bases outside the gene matches: 5. The CDR3 runs to 14 residues.

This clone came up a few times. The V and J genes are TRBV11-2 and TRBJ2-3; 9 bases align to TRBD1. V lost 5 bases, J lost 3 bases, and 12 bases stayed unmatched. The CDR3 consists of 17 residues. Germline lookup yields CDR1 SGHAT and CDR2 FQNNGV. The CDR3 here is CASSPGWGQGTTDTQYF. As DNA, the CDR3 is TGTGCCAGCAGCCCCGGTTGGGGACAGGGAACGACAGATACGCAGTATTTT.

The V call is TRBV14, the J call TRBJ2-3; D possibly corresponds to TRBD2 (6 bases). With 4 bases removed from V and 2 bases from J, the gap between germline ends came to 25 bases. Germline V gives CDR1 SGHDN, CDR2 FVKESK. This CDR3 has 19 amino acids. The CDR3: CASSPQRMASAGNTDTQYF. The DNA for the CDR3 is TGTGCCAGCAGCCCCCAAAGGATGGCTAGCGCGGGGAACACAGATACGCAGTATTTT.

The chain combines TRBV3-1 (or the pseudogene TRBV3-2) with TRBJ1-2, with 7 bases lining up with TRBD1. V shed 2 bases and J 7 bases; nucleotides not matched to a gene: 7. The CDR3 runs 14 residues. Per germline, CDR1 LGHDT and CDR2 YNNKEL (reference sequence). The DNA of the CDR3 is TGTGCCAGCAGCCAATCCCGGGACAGTAGTGGCTACACCTTC. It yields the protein CASSQSRDSSGYTF.

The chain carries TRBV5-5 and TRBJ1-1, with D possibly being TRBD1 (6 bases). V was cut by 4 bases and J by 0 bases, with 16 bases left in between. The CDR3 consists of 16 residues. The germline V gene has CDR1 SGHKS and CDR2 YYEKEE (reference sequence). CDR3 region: CASSPKGVEMNTEAFF. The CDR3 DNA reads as TGTGCCAGCAGCCCGAAGGGGGTGGAGATGAACACTGAAGCTTTCTTT.

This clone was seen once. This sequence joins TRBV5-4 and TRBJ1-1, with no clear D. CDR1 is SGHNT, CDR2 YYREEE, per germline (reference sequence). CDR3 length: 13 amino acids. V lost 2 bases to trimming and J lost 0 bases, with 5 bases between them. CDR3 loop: CASSFSLNTEAFF. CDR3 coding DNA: TGTGCCAGCAGCTTCTCGTTGAACACTGAAGCTTTCTTT.

CDR3 sequence: CASSLGGGSNSPLHF. In DNA form, the CDR3 reads TGTGCCAGCAGCTTGGGAGGGGGATCTAATTCACCCCTCCACTTT. This rearrangement joins TRBV5-4 to TRBJ1-6; possibly TRBD1 for D (6 bases). The germline CDR1 and CDR2 sequences are SGHNT and YYREEE (reference sequence). The CDR3 loop spans 15 amino acids. V lost 0 bases, J lost 6 bases, and 10 bases lay in between.

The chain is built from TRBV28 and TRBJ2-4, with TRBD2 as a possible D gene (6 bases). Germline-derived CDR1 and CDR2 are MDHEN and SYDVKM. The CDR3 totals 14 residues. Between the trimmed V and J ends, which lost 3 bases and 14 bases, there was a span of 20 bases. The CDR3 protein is CASSFSEGPPSEYF. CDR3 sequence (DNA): TGTGCCAGCAGTTTTAGCGAGGGCCCCCCTAGCGAGTACTTC.

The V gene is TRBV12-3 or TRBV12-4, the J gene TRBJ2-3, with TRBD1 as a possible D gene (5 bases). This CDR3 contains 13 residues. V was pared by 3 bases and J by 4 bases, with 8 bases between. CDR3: CASSFQGADTQYF. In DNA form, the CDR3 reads TGTGCCAGCAGTTTCCAAGGGGCAGATACGCAGTATTTT.

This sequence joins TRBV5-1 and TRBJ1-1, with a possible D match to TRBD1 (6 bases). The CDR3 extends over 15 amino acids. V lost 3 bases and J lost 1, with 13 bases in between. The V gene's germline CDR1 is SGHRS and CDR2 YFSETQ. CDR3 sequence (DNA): TGCGCCAGCAGCTGGGGGCCGTCTACGAACACTGAAGCTTTCTTT. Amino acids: CASSWGPSTNTEAFF.

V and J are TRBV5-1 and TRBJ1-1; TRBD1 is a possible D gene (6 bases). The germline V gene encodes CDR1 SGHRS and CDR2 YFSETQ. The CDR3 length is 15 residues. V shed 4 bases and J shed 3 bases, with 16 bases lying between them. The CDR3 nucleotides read TGCGCCAGCAGCCCAATTGGGACATTTGACACTGAAGCTTTCTTT. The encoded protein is CASSPIGTFDTEAFF.

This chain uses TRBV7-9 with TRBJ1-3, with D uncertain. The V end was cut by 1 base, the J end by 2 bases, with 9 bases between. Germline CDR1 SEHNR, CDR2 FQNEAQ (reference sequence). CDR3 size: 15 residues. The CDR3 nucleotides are TGTGCCAGCAGCTTAGAGCCCCCCCCTGGAAACACCATATATTTT. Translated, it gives CASSLEPPPGNTIYF.

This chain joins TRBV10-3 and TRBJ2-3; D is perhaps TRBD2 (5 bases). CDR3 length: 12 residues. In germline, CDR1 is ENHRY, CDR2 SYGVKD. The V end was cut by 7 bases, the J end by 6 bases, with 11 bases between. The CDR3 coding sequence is TGTGCCATCAACGAGGGTACCGATACGCAGTATTTT. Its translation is CAINEGTDTQYF.

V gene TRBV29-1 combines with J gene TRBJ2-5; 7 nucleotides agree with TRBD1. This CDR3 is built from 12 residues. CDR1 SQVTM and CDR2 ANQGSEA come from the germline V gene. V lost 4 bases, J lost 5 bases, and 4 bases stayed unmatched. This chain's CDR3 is CSVAGGRETQYF. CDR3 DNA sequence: TGCAGCGTTGCAGGGGGTCGGGAGACCCAGTACTTC.

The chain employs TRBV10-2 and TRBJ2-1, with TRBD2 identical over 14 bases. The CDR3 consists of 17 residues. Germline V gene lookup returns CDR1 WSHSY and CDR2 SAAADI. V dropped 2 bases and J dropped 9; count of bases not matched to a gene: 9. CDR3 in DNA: TGCGCCAGCAGTGAGGGGACTAGCGGGGGCCTCCGCCCTGAGCAGTTCTTC. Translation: CASSEGTSGGLRPEQFF.

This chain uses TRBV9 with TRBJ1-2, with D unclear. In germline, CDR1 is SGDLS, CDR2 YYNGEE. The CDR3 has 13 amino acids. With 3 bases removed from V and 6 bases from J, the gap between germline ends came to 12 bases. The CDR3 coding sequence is TGTGCCAGCAGCGAAAATCCAGGCGATGGCTACACCTTC. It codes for CASSENPGDGYTF.